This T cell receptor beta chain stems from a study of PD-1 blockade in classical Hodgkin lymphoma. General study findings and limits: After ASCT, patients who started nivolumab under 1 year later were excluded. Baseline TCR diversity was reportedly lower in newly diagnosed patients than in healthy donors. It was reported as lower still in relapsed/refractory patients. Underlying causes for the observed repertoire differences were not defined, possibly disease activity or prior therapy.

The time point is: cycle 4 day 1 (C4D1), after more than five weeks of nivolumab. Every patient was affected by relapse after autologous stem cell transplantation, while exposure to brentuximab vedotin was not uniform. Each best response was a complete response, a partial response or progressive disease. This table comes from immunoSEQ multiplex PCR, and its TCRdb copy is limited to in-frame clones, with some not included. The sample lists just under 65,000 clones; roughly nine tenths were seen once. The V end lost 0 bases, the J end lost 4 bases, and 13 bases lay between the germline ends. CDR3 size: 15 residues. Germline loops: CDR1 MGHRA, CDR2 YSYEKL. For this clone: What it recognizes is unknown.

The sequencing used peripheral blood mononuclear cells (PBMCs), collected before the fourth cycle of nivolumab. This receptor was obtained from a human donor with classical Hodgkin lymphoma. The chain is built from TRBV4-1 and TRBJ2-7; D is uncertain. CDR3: CASSQDAWPKYEQYF. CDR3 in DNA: TGCGCCAGCAGCCAAGACGCCTGGCCCAAGTACGAGCAGTACTTC.